The 5 T cell receptor beta chains presented below share a single source sample, sequenced in a study of CD8 T cells in Susac syndrome. A quantity of about 0.5 to 1 ug RNA underwent reverse transcription using random hexamers. TCRdb re-called the immunoSEQ multiplex PCR reads with MiXCR, one entry per CDR3 protein. Of around 140,000 distinct CDR3 sequences detected, approximately 95% appear once; the ten largest clones hold about 0.076%. The material sequenced was CD4+ T cells from PBMCs. The receptors stem from a human donor in good health.

The chain uses TRBV4-1 and TRBJ1-2; D is undetermined. The V end lost 4 bases, the J end lost 4 bases, and 10 bases lay between the germline ends. There are 13 residues in the CDR3. Germline assignment: CDR1 MGHRA and CDR2 YSYEKL. CDR3 nucleotides: TGCGCCAGCAGCCGGGTGGGAGGCTATGGCTACACCTTC. It codes for CASSRVGGYGYTF.

The chain is built from TRBV20-1 and TRBJ1-2; a weak D match, TRBD1 (5 bases). The CDR3 is 13 residues long. The germline V gene has CDR1 DFQATT and CDR2 SNEGSKA (reference sequence). Trimming cost V 0 bases and J 5 bases, with 10 bases left between them. The CDR3 nucleotides read TGCAGTGCTAGAGATGGGCAGGGATATGGCTACACCTTC. Translated, it gives CSARDGQGYGYTF.

This clonotype was counted a single time. V is TRBV20-1 and J is TRBJ2-1; maybe TRBD2 (6 bases). From germline, CDR1 is DFQATT and CDR2 SNEGSKA (reference sequence). Deletions cut 0 bases from V and 6 bases from J, with 15 bases between. This CDR3 has 15 residues. CDR3 protein: CSARDAGWRANEQFF. CDR3 nucleotides: TGCAGTGCTAGAGATGCGGGATGGAGGGCCAATGAGCAGTTCTTC.

This sequence joins TRBV28 and TRBJ2-5; D unclear. V was cut by 5 bases and J by 1 base, with 2 bases left in between. Germline V gene sequence: CDR1 MDHEN, CDR2 SYDVKM. The CDR3 covers 11 residues. The chain's CDR3 is CASSAQETQYF. Written as DNA, the CDR3 is TGTGCCAGCAGTGCCCAAGAGACCCAGTACTTC. The full variable domain, rest sourced from reference TRBV28 and TRBJ2-5, is DVKVTQSSRYLVKRTGEKVFLECVQDMDHENMFWYRQDPGLGLRLIYFSYDVKMKEKGDIPEGYSVSREKKERFSLILESASTNQTSMYLCASSAQETQYFGPGTRLLVL.

This clonotype was seen only a few times. The chain combines TRBV7-6 with TRBJ2-7; D not resolved. The CDR3 contains 14 residues. Germline V gene lookup returns CDR1 SGHVS and CDR2 FNYEAQ. The V gene lost 1 base and the J gene lost 0 bases, with 7 bases spanning the gap. The CDR3 protein is CASSLVRSSYEQYF. For the CDR3, the DNA is TGTGCCAGCAGCTTAGTCAGGAGCTCCTACGAGCAGTACTTC.